This T cell receptor beta chain is from a study of blood T cell repertoires in COVID-19. The CDR3 extends over 16 amino acids. Germline CDR1 reads SGHRS; CDR2 reads YFSETQ. V gave up 4 bases and J gave up 3 bases, with 19 bases separating them. Assay: immunoSEQ multiplex PCR; the TCRdb copy retains only in-frame clones and omits some. The sample has about 480,000 clones; about nine tenths are singletons. The table lists this clone with a count of one. This rearrangement joins TRBV5-1 to TRBJ1-2, with unresolved D. The TCR comes from a woman in her sixties who had recovered from COVID-19. The material sequenced was PBMCs or T cells enriched from blood (not recorded which). CDR3 in DNA: TGCGCCAGCAGCGCCCTAGCCCAGAAGGCTTACTATGGCTACACCTTC. The encoded protein is CASSALAQKAYYGYTF.